Shown below are 10 T cell receptor beta chains from a single sample sequenced in a study of OX40 agonist ivuxolimab in advanced cancers. Data came from immunoSEQ multiplex PCR; TCRdb stores just in-frame clones and leaves some out. The repertoire holds about 61,000 clones, with 86% as singletons. Here the sequenced sample was CD4+ or CD8+ T cells sorted from blood, taken in a trial of the OX40 agonist ivuxolimab. Every receptor here comes from an adult with an advanced solid tumor such as melanoma, head and neck, liver or kidney cancer.

This chain joins TRBV11-2 and TRBJ1-5; tentatively, D is TRBD1 (5 bases). The CDR3 runs 20 residues. From germline, CDR1 is SGHAT and CDR2 FQNNGV. Trimming stripped 0 bases from V and 0 bases from J, with 21 bases between. CDR3 DNA sequence: TGTGCCAGCAGCTTAGATCGGCGGGGCAGGGAGAGGGTTAGCAATCAGCCCCAGCATTTT. This sequence encodes CASSLDRRGRERVSNQPQHF. The full variable domain, its missing parts supplied by reference TRBV11-2 and TRBJ1-5, is EAGVAQSPRYKIIEKRQSVAFWCNPISGHATLYWYQQILGQGPKLLIQFQNNGVVDDSQLPKDRFSAERLKGVDSTLKIQPAKLEDSAVYLCASSLDRRGRERVSNQPQHFGDGTRLSIL.

The chain combines TRBV7-2 with TRBJ1-6; possibly TRBD1 for D (5 bases). The CDR3 has 15 amino acids. The V gene's germline CDR1 is SGHTA and CDR2 FQGNSA. Trimming took off 5 bases at V and 4 bases at J, with 12 bases between the two ends. CDR3 in DNA: TGTGCCAGCAGCCACGGGACGTATTATAATTCACCCCTCCACTTT. Translating it yields CASSHGTYYNSPLHF.

The rearrangement joins TRBV7-6 to TRBJ2-1; 11 bases fit TRBD2. V shed 5 bases, J shed 12 bases, and the junction held 12 bases outside the gene matches. In germline, CDR1 is SGHVS, CDR2 FNYEAQ. The CDR3 covers 15 residues. The CDR3 loop is CASSPASGGQVMQFF. For the CDR3, the DNA is TGTGCCAGCAGCCCAGCTAGCGGGGGGCAGGTCATGCAGTTCTTC.

This clone was recorded a few times. CDR3 bases: TGTGCCAGTAGCTGGACTGGGCGGGCTGAAGCTTTCTTT. Amino acids: CASSWTGRAEAFF. The V call is TRBV19, the J call TRBJ1-1; D remains unclear. Trimming removed 6 bases at V and 6 bases at J, with 14 bases between. Per germline, CDR1 LNHDA and CDR2 SQIVND (reference sequence). This CDR3 comprises 13 residues. The complete variable domain, with remaining parts taken from reference TRBV19 and TRBJ1-1, reads DGGITQSPKYLFRKEGQNVTLSCEQNLNHDAMYWYRQDPGQGLRLIYYSQIVNDFQKGDIAEGYSVSREKKESFPLTVTSAQKNPTAFYLCASSWTGRAEAFFGQGTRLTVV.

This sequence joins TRBV9 and TRBJ2-7; D might be TRBD1 (5 bases). Trimming took 4 bases from V and 6 from J, leaving 17 bases between them. CDR1 and CDR2 (germline): SGDLS, YYNGEE. This CDR3 has 14 amino acids. The CDR3 bases are TGTGCCAGCAGCCCGCACTACGACAGAGCCGAGCAGTACTTC. Its translation is CASSPHYDRAEQYF. The full variable domain, in which reference TRBV9 and TRBJ2-7 provide the parts outside the CDR3, is DSGVTQTPKHLITATGQRVTLRCSPRSGDLSVYWYQQSLDQGLQFLIQYYNGEERAKGNILERFSAQQFPDLHSELNLSSLELGDSALYFCASSPHYDRAEQYFGPGTRLTVT.

The chain employs TRBV7-3 and TRBJ1-1, with no clear D. CDR3 length: 13 amino acids. V gave up 6 bases and J gave up 1 base, with 9 bases separating them. Germline V gene sequence: CDR1 SGHTA, CDR2 FQGTGA. The CDR3 DNA follows: TGTGCCAGCAGGAACGGACGGAACACTGAAGCTTTCTTT. Protein: CASRNGRNTEAFF.

V usage is TRBV9 and J usage is TRBJ2-2; TRBD1 might be the D (5 bases). Per germline, CDR1 SGDLS and CDR2 YYNGEE. The CDR3 contains 15 residues. V was shortened by 5 bases and J by 6 bases, with 17 bases between the two germline ends. The CDR3 here is CASSNKPRAPGELFF. CDR3 in DNA: TGTGCCAGCAGTAACAAACCCAGGGCTCCCGGGGAGCTGTTTTTT.

This sequence joins TRBV18 and TRBJ2-7; either TRBD1 or TRBD2 may fit D (6 bases each). With 0 bases removed from V and 0 bases from J, the gap between germline ends came to 9 bases. The germline gives CDR1 KGHSH, CDR2 LQKENI. The CDR3 covers 15 residues. CDR3 in amino acids: CASSPPGGASYEQYF. In DNA form, the CDR3 reads TGTGCCAGCTCACCACCGGGGGGCGCCTCCTACGAGCAGTACTTC.

A few counts support this clone. CDR3 protein: CASSEQGVSTDTQYF. Written as DNA, the CDR3 is TGTGCCAGCAGCGAACAGGGGGTTAGCACAGATACGCAGTATTTT. This sequence joins TRBV6-1 and TRBJ2-3, with 8 bases matching TRBD1. Germline values: CDR1 MNHNS, CDR2 SASEGT. V dropped 6 bases and J dropped 0; count of bases not matched to a gene: 5. This CDR3 has 15 amino acids.

This clone was seen a few times. The J gene is TRBJ1-6, the V gene TRBV19; 7 bases match TRBD1. CDR3 length equals 15 residues. V was clipped by 2 bases and J by 5 bases; unmatched bases: 3. Germline values: CDR1 LNHDA, CDR2 SQIVND (reference sequence). CDR3 in DNA: TGTGCCAGTAGTATAATAGGGGGCAATAATTCACCCCTCCACTTT. Translation: CASSIIGGNNSPLHF.